This T cell receptor (beta chain) was recorded in a study of Graves' ophthalmopathy and Graves' hyperthyroidism. Patients were left out if they had other autoimmune diseases, uncontrolled infections, pregnancy or lactation. The diagnostic workup employed clinical symptoms, serum thyroxine, TRAb, thyroid ultrasound and orbital computed tomography. Using RNA transcripts, the TCR beta CDR3 regions were amplified. In the first round, RT-PCR was carried out with HTBI primers, and a multiplex PCR formed the second round. MiXCR, run by TCRdb on the multiplex PCR reads, gives a single entry per CDR3 protein. Here the sample spans around 1.1 million distinct CDR3 sequences, about two fifths being singletons. Germline V gene data show CDR1 as SGDLS and CDR2 as YYNGEE. This CDR3 spans 14 amino acids. Trimming pared 0 bases from V and 8 bases from J, leaving 15 bases between. This clonotype was detected many times.

Sequencing was performed on peripheral blood or thyroid tissue (not recorded which). The chain employs TRBV9 and TRBJ2-7; D not certain. This sequence originates from an adult man with Graves' hyperthyroidism. CDR3 amino acids: CASSVDGYQPQQYF. The DNA of the CDR3 is TGTGCCAGCAGCGTAGACGGTTATCAGCCCCAGCAGTACTTC.